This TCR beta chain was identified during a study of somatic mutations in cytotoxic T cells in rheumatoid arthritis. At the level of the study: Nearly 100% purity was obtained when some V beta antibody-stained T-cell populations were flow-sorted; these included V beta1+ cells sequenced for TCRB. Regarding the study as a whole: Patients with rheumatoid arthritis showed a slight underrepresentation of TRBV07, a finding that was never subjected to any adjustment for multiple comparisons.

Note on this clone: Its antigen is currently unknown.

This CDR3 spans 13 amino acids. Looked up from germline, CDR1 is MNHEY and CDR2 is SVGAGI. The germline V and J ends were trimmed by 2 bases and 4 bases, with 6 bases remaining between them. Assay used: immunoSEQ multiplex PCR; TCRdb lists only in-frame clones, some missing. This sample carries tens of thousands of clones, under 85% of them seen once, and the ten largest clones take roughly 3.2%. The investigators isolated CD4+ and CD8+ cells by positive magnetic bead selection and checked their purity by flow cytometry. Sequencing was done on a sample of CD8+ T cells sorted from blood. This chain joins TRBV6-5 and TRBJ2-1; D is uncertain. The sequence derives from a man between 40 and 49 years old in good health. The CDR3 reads CASSYKQYNEQFF. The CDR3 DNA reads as TGTGCCAGCAGTTACAAACAATACAATGAGCAGTTCTTC.